The rows below give T cell receptor beta chains drawn from one sample of a study of blood T cell repertoires in COVID-19. Repertoires were generated with immunoSEQ multiplex PCR, while TCRdb's copy carries only in-frame clones and drops some. Of about 190,000 clones detected, around 80% appear once; the ten largest clones hold 2.5% to 3.5%. Material: peripheral blood. These receptor sequences come from a woman of 80 years or more with active or convalescent COVID-19. Both conserved end residues are part of each CDR3. Each record gives: CDR3 DNA, CDR3 protein, D gene, clone size, J gene, V gene. A D gene is named only where the DNA matches it firmly. A row's size may be missing; if present it is once, few, many or a size class.

TGTGCCAGCAGCAAAGTAGCGGGGTTCGGCTACGAGCAGTACTTC CASSKVAGFGYEQYF NA few TRBJ2-7 TRBV21-1
TGTGCCAGCAGTGAACAGCAGGGAAGCCGCGAGCAGTACTTC CASSEQQGSREQYF NA NA TRBJ2-7 TRBV6-1
TGTGCCAGCAGTGTTGGGACAGGGTACAATGAGCAGTTCTTC CASSVGTGYNEQFF TRBD1 NA TRBJ2-1 TRBV25-1
TGTGCCTGGCATGGACTAGCGGGGGGTTCCGCCTACAATGAGCAGTTCTTC CAWHGLAGGSAYNEQFF TRBD2 NA TRBJ2-1 TRBV30
TGTGCCAGCAGTGAGGTGGGCTCTGAAAATTCACCCCTCCACTTT CASSEVGSENSPLHF NA once TRBJ1-6 TRBV25-1
TGCGCCAGCAGCTTGACGGGACAGGGGTATGAAAAACTGTTTTTT CASSLTGQGYEKLFF TRBD1 NA TRBJ1-4 TRBV5-1
TGTGCCAGCAGCTCGGGACAGGGGAGGGAAAAACTGTTTTTT CASSSGQGREKLFF TRBD1 once TRBJ1-4 TRBV9
TGCGCCAGCAGCTTGGGGCACAGCGACAGGGGCTACGAGCAGTACTTC CASSLGHSDRGYEQYF TRBD1 once TRBJ2-7 TRBV5-1
TGTGCCAGCAGCTGGGGACAGGGGCGAGGCAATGAGCAGTTCTTC CASSWGQGRGNEQFF TRBD1 NA TRBJ2-1 TRBV5-4
TGTGCCAGCAGTTCACAGGGGGGTCAGGGACACACTGAAGCTTTCTTT CASSSQGGQGHTEAFF TRBD1 NA TRBJ1-1 TRBV6-5
TGTGCCAGCAGATCCGGGACAGAAATTAGAAATTCACCCCTCCACTTT CASRSGTEIRNSPLHF TRBD1 NA TRBJ1-6 TRBV28
TGTGCCAGCGAAATCACAGGGGATAATGGAGATACGCAGTATTTT CASEITGDNGDTQYF TRBD1 few TRBJ2-3 TRBV5-6
TGTGCCAGCAGTTACATTCGGGACACTTATGGCTACACCTTC CASSYIRDTYGYTF NA NA TRBJ1-2 TRBV6-5
TGTGCCAGCACCAAAAGGCTAGGAAGCTACGAGCAGTACTTC CASTKRLGSYEQYF NA few TRBJ2-7 TRBV28
TGTGCCAGCAGCCTACGGGGAGGCGATAATTCACCCCTCCACTTT CASSLRGGDNSPLHF NA NA TRBJ1-6 TRBV28
TGTGCCAGCAGCTCCCGGGGTGCCGGGGTCCTCAATGAGCAGTTCTTC CASSSRGAGVLNEQFF NA NA TRBJ2-1 TRBV27
TGTGCCAGCAGCTCGGCGGTTCGGCAGGGGTACTACACCTTC CASSSAVRQGYYTF NA NA TRBJ1-2 TRBV2
TGTGCCAGCAGTGAAAAAATTCGGGATGGCTACACCTTC CASSEKIRDGYTF NA NA TRBJ1-2 TRBV25-1
TGTGCCAGCAGCTCCCGGACTAGCGGGGGGGTCACCCGGAGGAATGAGCAGTTCTTC CASSSRTSGGVTRRNEQFF TRBD2 few TRBJ2-1 TRBV7-2
TGTGCCAGCAGCCTTGGGACTAGCGGGGGGGTTCATACGCAGTATTTT CASSLGTSGGVHTQYF TRBD2 few TRBJ2-3 TRBV5-5
TGTGCCAGCAGCTTTGGACTGAACACCGGGGAGCTGTTTTTT CASSFGLNTGELFF NA NA TRBJ2-2 TRBV7-2
TGTGCCAGCAGTACCCGACACAGGGAATTTAACTATGGCTACACCTTC CASSTRHREFNYGYTF NA NA TRBJ1-2 TRBV28
TGTGCCACAACGGGCAGGGCGTATGGAAAACTGTTTTTT CATTGRAYGKLFF NA NA TRBJ1-4 TRBV15
TGTGCCAGCAGCCCGTCAATTGGGCAGAACTATGGCTACACCTTC CASSPSIGQNYGYTF NA NA TRBJ1-2 TRBV9
TGTGCCAGCAGCTTAGGAAGCGGACAGGTATCAGAGCCCCAGCATTTT CASSLGSGQVSEPQHF TRBD1 NA TRBJ1-5 TRBV7-8
TGTGCCAGCAGCCTCCGGGACAACCTTCGGGAGACCCAGTACTTC CASSLRDNLRETQYF NA NA TRBJ2-5 TRBV28
TGCGCCAGCAGCCAACAGACAGGGTCGTTCTACGAGCAGTACTTC CASSQQTGSFYEQYF TRBD1 NA TRBJ2-7 TRBV4-3
TGTGCCAGCAGTATTGTACAGATTAGCACAGATACGCAGTATTTT CASSIVQISTDTQYF NA NA TRBJ2-3 TRBV5-5
TGTGCCAGCAGCCAATCAGGGGTTGAAGCTTTCTTT CASSQSGVEAFF NA NA TRBJ1-1 TRBV3-1/TRBV3-2
TGTGCCAGCAGCCAAGGGAATAGCGGGGTCCGGAATGAGCAGTTCTTC CASSQGNSGVRNEQFF TRBD2 NA TRBJ2-1 TRBV3-1/TRBV3-2
TGCGCCAGCAGCCACAGCACAGGGTTCTCTGGCTACACCTTC CASSHSTGFSGYTF NA NA TRBJ1-2 TRBV4-1
TGTGCCAGCAGCAGAGACAGGGTCTCTGGAAACACCATATATTTT CASSRDRVSGNTIYF TRBD1 NA TRBJ1-3 TRBV2
TGTGCCAGCAGTCCTGGGGCCCTGTCGGAGACCCAGTACTTC CASSPGALSETQYF NA NA TRBJ2-5 TRBV27
TGTGCCAGCAGCACGAGAACAGGGGGCGAAATTTACGAGCAGTACTTC CASSTRTGGEIYEQYF TRBD1 NA TRBJ2-7 TRBV5-5
TGTGCCAGCAGTTCCTCGGGCAGGGCGATAAACACCATATATTTT CASSSSGRAINTIYF NA NA TRBJ1-3 TRBV27
TGTGCCAGCAGTTTCGGGACAGGGGGCGGCGGCTACACCTTC CASSFGTGGGGYTF TRBD1 once TRBJ1-2 TRBV27
TGTGCCAGCTCACCAGGGGGCGCCACTCAGCCCCAGCATTTT CASSPGGATQPQHF NA NA TRBJ1-5 TRBV18
TGCGCCAGCAGTGTGGGGACAGGGATCCGGGAGCTGTTTTTT CASSVGTGIRELFF TRBD1 few TRBJ2-2 TRBV10-2
TGTGCCAGCCGGACAGGTTTCATGAACACTGAAGCTTTCTTT CASRTGFMNTEAFF TRBD1 once TRBJ1-1 TRBV28